Listed here are 22 T cell receptor beta chains from one sample, sequenced in a study of CD8 T cells in ankylosing spondylitis. Notes on the study in general: Among TCR beta sequences, a motif of several highly homologous variants appeared characteristic of ankylosing spondylitis blood.

Their antigens are not known. One entry per CDR3 protein, called by TCRdb with MiXCR from the 5' RACE reads. Here the sample spans hundreds of thousands of distinct CDR3 sequences, over 9.5% being singletons. The sample comprised blood, either unsorted or a sorted T cell fraction (not recorded which). The receptors originated from a male donor with ankylosing spondylitis.

The V call is TRBV5-1, the J call TRBJ2-1; 9 bases match TRBD1. The CDR3 spans 14 residues. CDR1 is SGHRS, CDR2 YFSETQ, per germline. The V segment lost 4 bases and the J segment 6 bases; nucleotides outside the gene matches: 5. The chain's CDR3 is CASSPGQGTNEQFF. In DNA, the CDR3 is TGCGCCAGCAGCCCGGGACAGGGAACCAATGAGCAGTTCTTC.

This clonotype was recorded a few times. J is TRBJ2-1 and V is TRBV5-1, with D possibly called TRBD1 or TRBD2 (5 bases each). This CDR3 contains 14 residues. Germline V lookup: CDR1 SGHRS, CDR2 YFSETQ. Trimming shortened V by 4 bases and J by 9 bases, and 17 bases separated the two germline ends. As DNA, the CDR3 is TGCGCCAGCAGCCACTTAGAGGGGACGGTTGAGCAGTTCTTC. This gives the protein CASSHLEGTVEQFF.

V gene TRBV20-1 combines with J gene TRBJ2-5; D could derive from TRBD1 or TRBD2 (5 bases each). V lost 5 bases and J lost 4, with 11 bases in between. The CDR3 runs to 12 residues. Germline V gene data show CDR1 as DFQATT and CDR2 as SNEGSKA (reference sequence). The CDR3 DNA reads TGCAGTGCTCTAGCAGGGAGAGAGACCCAGTACTTC. Translation gives CSALAGRETQYF.

This chain connects TRBV18 to TRBJ1-6; tentatively, D is TRBD1 (5 bases). The germline CDR1 and CDR2 sequences are KGHSH and LQKENI. The V and J ends lost 2 bases and 8 bases respectively, with 7 bases between them. The CDR3 has 13 amino acids. In DNA form, the CDR3 reads TGTGCCAGCTCACCAGAAGGGGATTCACCCCTCCACTTT. It translates to CASSPEGDSPLHF.

This chain connects TRBV6-1 to TRBJ2-5; the match to TRBD2 covers 7 bases. J lost 5 bases, V lost 6 bases, and 6 bases had no gene match. The CDR3 contains 13 residues. Germline assignment: CDR1 MNHNS and CDR2 SASEGT. The CDR3 reads CASRTTSLETQYF. The CDR3 region has the DNA TGTGCCAGCAGAACGACTAGCTTGGAGACCCAGTACTTC.

Only a few counts were recorded for this clonotype. The chain joins TRBV29-1 to TRBJ2-7; perhaps TRBD2 as D (5 bases). CDR3 size: 11 residues. Germline V CDR1 and CDR2: SQVTM, ANQGSEA. V was clipped by 2 bases and J by 11 bases, with 13 bases between them. This CDR3 is CSVELLRVEYF. The DNA of the CDR3 is TGCAGCGTTGAATTGCTGCGGGTCGAGTACTTC.

V and J are TRBV6-1 and TRBJ2-1, with 7 nucleotides matching TRBD1. Trimming at V came to 6 bases and at J to 0 bases, leaving 8 bases not matched to a gene. Germline V CDR1 and CDR2: MNHNS, SASEGT. This CDR3 spans 16 amino acids. CDR3 sequence: CASRLDRQSSYNEQFF. The CDR3 region has the DNA TGTGCCAGCAGATTGGACAGGCAGAGCTCCTACAATGAGCAGTTCTTC.

This clonotype showed up just a few times. The CDR3 DNA sequence: TGTGCCAGCAGCCCGGGGGACAGGGAGAACACCGGGGAGCTGTTTTTT. Protein: CASSPGDRENTGELFF. The chain recombines TRBV7-9 with TRBJ2-2, with 9 bases fitting TRBD1. Germline V gene data show CDR1 as SEHNR and CDR2 as FQNEAQ (reference sequence). Germline trimming cut 5 bases from V and 1 base from J; bases unmatched to any gene: 5. This CDR3 region has 16 residues.

Turning to this clonotype: A much larger clonotype is one base distant, so this may be a read error. V and J are TRBV28 and TRBJ2-5; 9 bases agree with TRBD1. This CDR3 has 16 amino acids. J was trimmed by 2 bases and V by 2 bases; bases with no gene match: 6. Germline V CDR1 and CDR2: MDHEN, SYDVKM. The CDR3, as DNA: TGTGCCAGCAGTTTACAAGGGACAGGGAGACAAGAGACCCAGTACTTC. It encodes CASSLQGTGRQETQYF.

The rearrangement uses TRBV20-1 and TRBJ1-3; D is ambiguous. The CDR3 contains 13 residues. Germline-derived CDR1 and CDR2 are DFQATT and SNEGSKA (reference sequence). The germline V and J ends were trimmed by 2 bases and 1 base, with 6 bases remaining between them. The chain's CDR3 is CSARFRSGNTIYF. DNA of the CDR3: TGCAGTGCTAGATTCCGATCTGGAAACACCATATATTTT.

The chain employs TRBV29-1 and TRBJ1-1; the D gene is possibly TRBD1 (5 bases). Trimming removed 7 bases from V and 2 bases from J, with 11 bases in between. CDR3 size: 12 residues. Germline assignment: CDR1 SQVTM and CDR2 ANQGSEA. In DNA, the CDR3 is TGCAGCGCCGGTGGGGCCAACACTGAAGCTTTCTTT. It translates to CSAGGANTEAFF.

The chain combines TRBV12-3 or TRBV12-4 with TRBJ1-4; TRBD1 might be the D (5 bases). CDR3 length: 14 amino acids. V lost 6 bases and J 5 bases, leaving 13 bases between the germline ends. The CDR3 sequence: CASRRDGQNEKLFF. The CDR3 DNA sequence: TGTGCCAGCAGGAGGGACGGCCAAAATGAAAAACTGTTTTTT.

The chain couples TRBV11-1 to TRBJ1-3; D call uncertain. This CDR3 is 18 amino acids long. V dropped 1 base and J dropped 0 bases, with 16 bases sitting between them. In germline, CDR1 is SGHAT, CDR2 FQDESV (reference sequence). The CDR3 DNA follows: TGTGCCAGCAGCTTAGAGGCGTGGTTCGGTTCCTCTGGAAACACCATATATTTT. The encoded protein is CASSLEAWFGSSGNTIYF.

This clonotype has only a few counts. The chain has TRBV19 and TRBJ1-1; the D gene is possibly TRBD1 (5 bases). The V gene's germline CDR1 is LNHDA and CDR2 SQIVND (reference sequence). Trimming pared 6 bases from V and 6 bases from J, leaving 17 bases between. The length of the CDR3 is 14 residues. CDR3 in amino acids: CASRGAVAPPEAFF. CDR3 DNA sequence: TGTGCCAGTAGAGGGGCGGTCGCCCCCCCTGAAGCTTTCTTT.

The chain has TRBV9 and TRBJ2-3, with D unresolved. Germline V gene data show CDR1 as SGDLS and CDR2 as YYNGEE. The V gene lost 2 bases and the J gene lost 5 bases, with 15 bases spanning the gap. The CDR3 is 15 residues long. The CDR3 bases are TGTGCCAGCAGCGTGACGCTAGTTCTGGGAGATACGCAGTATTTT. Translation gives CASSVTLVLGDTQYF.

In its sample, this clonotype was seen a few times. The DNA is left out, because the CDR3 cannot be placed on it with certainty; the CDR3 is given as TCRdb lists it. The rearrangement joins TRBV7-5 to TRBJ1-4; TRBD1 is the table's D call, not checked against the DNA. TRBV7-5 is an annotated pseudogene. The CDR3 extends over 19 residues, inclusive of both ends. CDR3 sequence: CISVPEALRPDQEGEKLFF.

The chain joins TRBV6-2 or TRBV6-3 to TRBJ2-1; tentatively, D is TRBD1 (5 bases). The CDR3 length is 16 residues. In germline, CDR1 is MNHEY, CDR2 SVGEGT. V lost 6 bases, J lost 0 bases, and 15 bases lay in between. The CDR3 nucleotides are TGTGCCAGCAGAGGGGCGGACACGAGCTCCTACAATGAGCAGTTCTTC. Encoded protein: CASRGADTSSYNEQFF.

This clonotype was observed at least ten times. V usage is TRBV18 and J usage is TRBJ2-3, with 8 nucleotides matching TRBD1. V lost 6 bases and J lost 6; bases outside the gene matches: 8. Per germline, CDR1 KGHSH and CDR2 LQKENI. There are 14 residues in the CDR3. DNA for the CDR3: TGTGCCAGCTCCCCAGGACAGGGTATGGATACGCAGTATTTT. Translating gives CASSPGQGMDTQYF.

The genes are TRBV20-1 and TRBJ2-3; D gene uncertain. CDR3 size: 12 residues. The germline V gene has CDR1 DFQATT and CDR2 SNEGSKA (reference sequence). The V gene lost 6 bases and the J gene lost 6 bases, with 13 bases spanning the gap. Here the CDR3 reads CSALDPTDTQYF. The CDR3 region has the DNA TGCAGTGCATTGGACCCCACGGATACGCAGTATTTT.

V is TRBV11-2 and J is TRBJ1-5, with TRBD1 matching 9 bases. Germline CDR1 and CDR2: SGHAT and FQNNGV. After removal of 4 bases from V and 4 bases from J, the junction contained 14 bases not matched to a gene. The length of the CDR3 is 18 residues. The DNA for the CDR3 is TGTGCCAGCAGCTGTGGCCCCCAAGGACAGGGGCTGAATCAGCCCCAGCATTTT. This translates into CASSCGPQGQGLNQPQHF.

There are a few counts of this clonotype. This chain joins TRBV20-1 and TRBJ1-3; 7 bases are a match to TRBD1. CDR1 DFQATT and CDR2 SNEGSKA come from the germline V gene (reference sequence). CDR3 size: 14 residues. V lost 1 base, J lost 4 bases, and 4 bases stayed unmatched. The CDR3 spells CSARVTGAGNTIYF. The CDR3 region has the DNA TGCAGTGCTAGAGTTACAGGGGCAGGAAACACCATATATTTT.

This clonotype was observed a few times. V and J are TRBV5-1 and TRBJ2-3, with D perhaps assigned TRBD1 or TRBD2 (5 bases each). The CDR3 is 16 residues long. The V and J ends lost 4 bases and 6 bases respectively, with 21 bases between them. The V gene's germline CDR1 is SGHRS and CDR2 YFSETQ. The CDR3 loop reads CASSLLRPGDEDTQYF. In DNA form, the CDR3 reads TGCGCCAGCAGCCTACTGCGGCCTGGGGACGAGGATACGCAGTATTTT.